This TCR beta chain was sequenced in a study of T cells after yellow fever vaccination. Broader study findings: Post-booster repertoires again held most primary-vaccination clones (roughly 95% CD4, 80% to 90% CD8).

One entry per CDR3 protein, called by TCRdb with MiXCR from the 5' RACE reads. This table holds approximately 300,000 distinct CDR3 sequences, approximately 7% found once. This clonotype occurred a few times. The antigen remains undetermined. The specimen was PBMCs, collected about 49 days after the first yellow fever vaccination. The TCR was taken from a man younger than 35 who received the YFV17D yellow fever vaccine.

CDR3 in amino acids: CAISERTSGEETQYF. CDR3 nucleotide sequence: TGTGCCATCAGTGAACGGACTAGCGGGGAAGAGACCCAGTACTTC. The chain is built from TRBV10-3 and TRBJ2-5, with 12 bases fitting TRBD2. The CDR3 runs to 15 residues. With V trimmed by 3 bases and J by 3 bases, 2 bases remained unmatched. From germline, CDR1 is ENHRY and CDR2 SYGVKD.